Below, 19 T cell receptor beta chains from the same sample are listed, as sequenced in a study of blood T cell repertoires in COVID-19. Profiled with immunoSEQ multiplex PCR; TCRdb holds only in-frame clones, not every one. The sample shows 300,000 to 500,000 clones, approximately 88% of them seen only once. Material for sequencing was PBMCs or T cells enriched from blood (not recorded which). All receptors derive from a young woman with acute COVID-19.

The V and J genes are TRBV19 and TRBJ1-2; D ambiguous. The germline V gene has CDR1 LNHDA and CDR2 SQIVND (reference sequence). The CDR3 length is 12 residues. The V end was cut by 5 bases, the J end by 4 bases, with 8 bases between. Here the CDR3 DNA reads TGTGCCAGTAGTGCCACTATCTATGGCTACACCTTC. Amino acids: CASSATIYGYTF.

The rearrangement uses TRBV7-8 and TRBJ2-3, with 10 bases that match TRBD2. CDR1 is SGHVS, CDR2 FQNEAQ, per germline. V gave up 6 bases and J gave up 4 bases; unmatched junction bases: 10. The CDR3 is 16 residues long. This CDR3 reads CASSTIAGGKADTQYF. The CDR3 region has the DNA TGTGCCAGCAGTACGATAGCGGGGGGCAAAGCAGATACGCAGTATTTT.

The CDR3 reads CASSHPTPRAGNTIYF. CDR3 nucleotides: TGCGCCAGCAGCCATCCCACTCCCCGGGCTGGAAACACCATATATTTT. The V and J genes are TRBV4-1 and TRBJ1-3; D unresolved. CDR1 and CDR2 (germline): MGHRA, YSYEKL. The V end lost 3 bases, the J end lost 2 bases, and 14 bases lay between the germline ends. This CDR3 is built from 16 residues.

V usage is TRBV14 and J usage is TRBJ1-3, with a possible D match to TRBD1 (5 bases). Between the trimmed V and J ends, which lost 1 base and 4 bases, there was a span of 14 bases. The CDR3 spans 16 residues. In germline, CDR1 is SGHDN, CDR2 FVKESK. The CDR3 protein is CASSQAAWGEGNTIYF. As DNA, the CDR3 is TGTGCCAGCAGCCAAGCGGCGTGGGGGGAAGGAAACACCATATATTTT.

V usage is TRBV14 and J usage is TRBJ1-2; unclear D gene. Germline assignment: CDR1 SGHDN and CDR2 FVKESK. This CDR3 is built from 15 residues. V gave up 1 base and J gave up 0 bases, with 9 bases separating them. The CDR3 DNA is TGTGCCAGCAGCCAAGTGCCAGGTACTAACTATGGCTACACCTTC. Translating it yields CASSQVPGTNYGYTF.

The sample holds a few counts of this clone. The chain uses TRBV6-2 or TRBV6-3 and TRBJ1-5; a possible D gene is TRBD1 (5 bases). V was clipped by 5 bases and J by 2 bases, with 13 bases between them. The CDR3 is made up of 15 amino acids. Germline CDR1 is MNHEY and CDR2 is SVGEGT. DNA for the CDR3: TGTGCCAGCAGTCGGGCAGGGTTCGGCAATCAGCCCCAGCATTTT. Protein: CASSRAGFGNQPQHF.

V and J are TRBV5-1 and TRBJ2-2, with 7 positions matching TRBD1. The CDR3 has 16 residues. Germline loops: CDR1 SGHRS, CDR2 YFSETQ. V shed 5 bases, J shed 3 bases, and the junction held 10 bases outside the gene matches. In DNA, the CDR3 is TGCGCCAGCAGGGGGGACCGGGACAGATACACCGGGGAGCTGTTTTTT. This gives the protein CASRGDRDRYTGELFF. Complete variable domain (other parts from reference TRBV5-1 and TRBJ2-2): KAGVTQTPRYLIKTRGQQVTLSCSPISGHRSVSWYQQTPGQGLQFLFEYFSETQRNKGNFPGRFSGRQFSNSRSEMNVSTLELGDSALYLCASRGDRDRYTGELFFGEGSRLTVL.

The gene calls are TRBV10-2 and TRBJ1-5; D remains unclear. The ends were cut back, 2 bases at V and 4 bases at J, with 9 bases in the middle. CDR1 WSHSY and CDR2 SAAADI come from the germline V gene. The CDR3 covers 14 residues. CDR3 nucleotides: TGCGCCAGCAGTGAGGCCAACCTAAATCAGCCCCAGCATTTT. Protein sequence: CASSEANLNQPQHF.

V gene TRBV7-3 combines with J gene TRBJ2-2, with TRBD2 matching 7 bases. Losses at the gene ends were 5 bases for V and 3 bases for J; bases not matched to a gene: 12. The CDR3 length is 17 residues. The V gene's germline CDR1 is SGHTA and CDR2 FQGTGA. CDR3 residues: CASSHSPGGGYTGELFF. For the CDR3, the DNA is TGTGCCAGCAGCCACTCTCCGGGCGGGGGATACACCGGGGAGCTGTTTTTT.

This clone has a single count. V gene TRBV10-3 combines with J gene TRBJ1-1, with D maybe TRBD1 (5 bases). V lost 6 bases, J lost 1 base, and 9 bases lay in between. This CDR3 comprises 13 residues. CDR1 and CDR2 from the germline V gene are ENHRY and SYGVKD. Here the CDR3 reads CAIRQVSNTEAFF. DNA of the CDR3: TGTGCCATCAGACAGGTGTCGAACACTGAAGCTTTCTTT.

In nucleotides, the CDR3 is TGTGCCAGCTCGAGCCCCGAACAGAACTCTGGAAACACCATATATTTT. This codes for CASSSPEQNSGNTIYF. The V and J genes are TRBV18 and TRBJ1-3; no firm D call. V was pared by 6 bases and J by 0 bases, with 15 bases between. The CDR3 totals 16 residues. CDR1 and CDR2 from the germline V gene are KGHSH and LQKENI.

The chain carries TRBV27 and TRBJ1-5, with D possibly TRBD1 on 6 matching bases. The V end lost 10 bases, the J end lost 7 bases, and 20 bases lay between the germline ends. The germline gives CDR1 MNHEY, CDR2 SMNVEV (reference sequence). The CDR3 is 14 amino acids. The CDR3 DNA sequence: TGTGCCACAGGCCCCAGGGGCGGGGGGCAGCCCCAGCATTTT. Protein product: CATGPRGGGQPQHF.

The CDR3 nucleotides read TGTGCCAGTAGTTCCAGGACAGGAGGGGACGAGCAGTACTTC. Protein sequence: CASSSRTGGDEQYF. The J gene is TRBJ2-7, the V gene TRBV19; a possible D gene is TRBD1 (7 bases). Germline CDR1 reads LNHDA; CDR2 reads SQIVND (reference sequence). The CDR3 covers 14 residues. V lost 5 bases and J lost 5, with 16 bases in between.

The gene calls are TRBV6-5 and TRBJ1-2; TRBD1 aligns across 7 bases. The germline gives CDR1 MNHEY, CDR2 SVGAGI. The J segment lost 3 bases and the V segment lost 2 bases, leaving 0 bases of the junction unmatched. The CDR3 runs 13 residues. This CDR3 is CASSYDRDYGYTF. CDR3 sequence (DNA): TGTGCCAGCAGTTACGACAGGGACTATGGCTACACCTTC.

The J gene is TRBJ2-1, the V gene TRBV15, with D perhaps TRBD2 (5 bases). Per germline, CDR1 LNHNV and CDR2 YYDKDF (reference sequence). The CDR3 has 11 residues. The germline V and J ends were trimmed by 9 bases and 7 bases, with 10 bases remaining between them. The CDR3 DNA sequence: TGTGCCACTTTACGGGGAAATGAGCAGTTCTTC. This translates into CATLRGNEQFF.

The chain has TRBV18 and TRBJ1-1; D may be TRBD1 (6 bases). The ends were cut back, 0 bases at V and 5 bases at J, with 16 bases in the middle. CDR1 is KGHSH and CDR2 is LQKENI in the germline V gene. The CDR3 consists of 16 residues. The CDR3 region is CASSPPGHTGRTEAFF. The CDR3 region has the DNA TGTGCCAGCTCACCACCGGGACACACTGGGAGAACTGAAGCTTTCTTT. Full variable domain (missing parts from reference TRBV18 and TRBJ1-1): NAGVMQNPRHLVRRRGQEARLRCSPMKGHSHVYWYRQLPEEGLKFMVYLQKENIIDESGMPKERFSAEFPKEGPSILRIQQVVRGDSAAYFCASSPPGHTGRTEAFFGQGTRLTVV.

The CDR3 loop reads CAWSFSSYEQYF. CDR3 sequence (DNA): TGTGCCTGGAGCTTCTCCTCCTACGAGCAGTACTTC. This chain joins TRBV30 and TRBJ2-7; D gene ambiguous. Germline CDR1 reads GTSNPN; CDR2 reads SVGIG (reference sequence). The length of the CDR3 is 12 residues. The ends were cut back, 3 bases at V and 0 bases at J, with 6 bases in the middle.

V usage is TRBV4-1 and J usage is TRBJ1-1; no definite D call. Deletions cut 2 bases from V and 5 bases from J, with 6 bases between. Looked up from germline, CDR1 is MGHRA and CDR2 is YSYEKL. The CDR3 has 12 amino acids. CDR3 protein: CASSQTGTEAFF. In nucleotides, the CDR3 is TGCGCCAGCAGCCAAACGGGTACTGAAGCTTTCTTT.

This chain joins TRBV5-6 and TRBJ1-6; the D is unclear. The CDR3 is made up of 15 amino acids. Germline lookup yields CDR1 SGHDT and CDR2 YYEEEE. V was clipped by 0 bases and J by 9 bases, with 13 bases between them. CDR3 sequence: CASSLGQREASPLHF. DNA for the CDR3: TGTGCCAGCAGCTTGGGCCAACGGGAGGCTTCACCCCTCCACTTT.